This TCR beta chain was recovered during a study of blood T cells in healthy people across ages. Study context: Template switching caught about one barcoded beta molecule for each two T cells.

With regard to this clonotype: The antigen is undetermined.

The ends lost 6 bases at V and 5 bases at J; junction bases unmatched: 22. Germline assignment: CDR1 MDHEN and CDR2 SYDVKM. The CDR3 extends over 21 amino acids. Sample-barcoded 5' priming and a J-beta primer mix drove a second PCR of 7 to 11 cycles. TCRdb reanalysed the 5' RACE reads using MiXCR and keeps one entry per CDR3 protein. The sample lists about a million distinct CDR3 sequences, roughly 51% occurring once. Study-level points and caveats: TCR beta diversity, measured per million T cells, fell in a roughly linear way with age.

The people who gave samples were healthy Caucasians from Russia, aged roughly 6 to 100. The receptor was derived from a woman in her fifties or sixties in good health. The material sequenced was blood. The chain links TRBV28 to TRBJ2-7; 16 nucleotides match TRBD2. CDR3 region: CASRGMFDGTSGRALFDEQYF. DNA of the CDR3: TGTGCCAGCAGGGGGATGTTTGACGGGACTAGCGGGAGGGCTTTATTTGACGAGCAGTACTTC.